This TCR beta chain was obtained from a study of tumor-infiltrating lymphocytes in oesophageal squamous cell carcinoma. Looked up from germline, CDR1 is DFQATT and CDR2 is SNEGSKA (reference sequence). The V end lost 5 bases, the J end lost 4 bases, and 10 bases lay between the germline ends. The CDR3 sequence is 12 residues long. TCRdb redid the calling of the PCR reads with MiXCR, one entry per CDR3 protein. The table shows fewer than 6,500 distinct CDR3 sequences, with more than 14% occurring only once. V is TRBV20-1 and J is TRBJ2-3, with D possibly TRBD2 on 5 matching bases. Sequenced sample: esophageal tumor tissue. This receptor was identified in a male donor with esophageal squamous cell carcinoma. CDR3 amino acids: CSAQDSSDTQYF. The CDR3 nucleotides read TGCAGTGCTCAGGACTCGTCAGATACGCAGTATTTT.